The table lists the clone carrying this TCR beta chain with a count of one. What it recognizes is unknown. Trimming removed 6 bases from V and 6 bases from J, with 6 bases in between. From germline, CDR1 is SGHVS and CDR2 FNYEAQ. The CDR3 runs to 12 residues. In making TCR cDNA, 5'RACE template switching added a universal primer site and UMIs to it. Using its own MiXCR run on the 5' RACE reads, TCRdb lists one record per CDR3 protein. The data show 150,000 to 200,000 distinct CDR3 sequences, with about 6.2% seen just once and roughly 3% held by the top ten. The sample originates from a study of T cells after yellow fever vaccination. Overall study results and limits: In FACS-sorted repertoires, abundant clonotypes from the bulk population could appear as contaminants. A minor fraction of clonotypes spanned both CD4 and CD8 compartments. Once the booster was given, most primary-vaccination clones reappeared, at around 95% for CD4 and around 90% for CD8.

This clonotype was sampled from a man between 18 and 35 years old who received the YFV17D yellow fever vaccine. The source material was CD4+ T cells sorted from PBMCs, sampled on the day of the first yellow fever vaccination. The chain carries TRBV7-6 and TRBJ1-6; D is unclear. The CDR3 here is CASRNPNSPLHF. The CDR3 nucleotides are TGTGCCAGCAGGAACCCTAATTCACCCCTCCACTTT.